The 32 T cell receptor beta chains below all came from one sample that was sequenced in a study. TCRdb fed the RT-PCR reads into MiXCR, producing one record per CDR3 protein. The table records approximately 720,000 distinct CDR3 sequences, 13% to 15% of them present only once. Sequencing used memory CD4+ T cells from blood. The receptors originated from a female donor in good health, serving as a healthy control.

CDR3 nucleotide sequence: TGCAGTGTGTCTAGACTAGCGGGAAGAACCTACAATGAGCAGTTCTTC. The encoded protein is CSVSRLAGRTYNEQFF. V and J are TRBV20-1 and TRBJ2-1; 11 positions agree with TRBD2. This CDR3 has 16 residues. Germline lookup yields CDR1 DFQATT and CDR2 SNEGSKA (reference sequence). V trimming: 7 bases; J trimming: 2 bases; junction bases outside the gene matches: 10.

The chain links TRBV6-2 or TRBV6-3 to TRBJ2-4; 9 bases align to TRBD1. The V segment lost 4 bases and the J segment 8 bases; nucleotides outside the gene matches: 9. This CDR3 region has 15 residues. From germline, CDR1 is MNHEY and CDR2 SVGEGT. The CDR3 coding sequence is TGTGCCAGCAGTTCCCTTTGGACAGGGGATCACATTCAGTACTTC. It yields the protein CASSSLWTGDHIQYF.

This clonotype was seen a handful of times. The chain couples TRBV11-2 to TRBJ1-1, with D maybe TRBD1 (6 bases). This CDR3 has 18 amino acids. Germline CDR1 reads SGHAT; CDR2 reads FQNNGV. V lost 3 bases and J 3 bases, leaving 23 bases between the germline ends. The CDR3 spells CASSFDPAQGRGDTEAFF. CDR3 nucleotide sequence: TGTGCCAGCAGCTTCGATCCCGCACAGGGTAGGGGTGACACTGAAGCTTTCTTT.

The chain carries TRBV4-2 and TRBJ2-3; 8 bases agree with TRBD2. Germline V gene lookup returns CDR1 LGHNA and CDR2 YNFKEQ. V was pared by 2 bases and J by 3 bases, with 10 bases of the junction left unmatched. CDR3 length: 17 amino acids. In DNA form, the CDR3 reads TGTGCCAGCAGCCAACAACGAGCTGCGGGAGGAACAGATACGCAGTATTTT. Translated, it gives CASSQQRAAGGTDTQYF.

The chain carries TRBV10-3 and TRBJ2-7; 8 bases are shared with TRBD1. There are 13 residues in the CDR3. Germline CDR1 reads ENHRY; CDR2 reads SYGVKD. Losses at the gene ends were 5 bases for V and 3 bases for J; bases not matched to a gene: 3. The CDR3 bases are TGTGCCATCAGTCCGGGACAGGACTACGAGCAGTACTTC. Residues: CAISPGQDYEQYF.

This clonotype was counted many times. The rearrangement uses TRBV29-1 and TRBJ2-2; D call uncertain. Looked up from germline, CDR1 is SQVTM and CDR2 is ANQGSEA. The CDR3 spans 15 residues. Trimming pared 0 bases from V and 4 bases from J, leaving 12 bases between. The CDR3 nucleotides are TGCAGCGTTGAAGAGGGTATCGGTGGCACCGGGGAGCTGTTTTTT. Residues: CSVEEGIGGTGELFF.

The chain links TRBV2 to TRBJ2-3, with D possibly matching TRBD2 (5 bases). The CDR3 totals 12 residues. The V end was cut by 6 bases, the J end by 6 bases, with 10 bases between. The germline V gene has CDR1 SNHLY and CDR2 FYNNEI. For the CDR3, the DNA is TGTGCCAGCAGGGAGGATGGGGATACGCAGTATTTT. It translates to CASREDGDTQYF. Full variable domain (outside the CDR3, taken from reference TRBV2 and TRBJ2-3): EPEVTQTPSHQVTQMGQEVILRCVPISNHLYFYWYRQILGQKVEFLVSFYNNEISEKSEIFDDQFSVERPDGSNFTLKIRSTKLEDSAMYFCASREDGDTQYFGPGTRLTVL.

V is TRBV5-1 and J is TRBJ2-5; no reliable D call. CDR3 size: 13 residues. Germline values: CDR1 SGHRS, CDR2 YFSETQ. Trimming took 5 bases from V and 0 from J, leaving 8 bases between them. The chain's CDR3 is CASSVEYQETQYF. The CDR3 region has the DNA TGCGCCAGCAGTGTAGAGTACCAAGAGACCCAGTACTTC.

This clonotype was counted many times. This chain links TRBV20-1 with TRBJ2-5; TRBD2 matches 8 bases. Per the germline V gene, CDR1 is DFQATT and CDR2 is SNEGSKA (reference sequence). The CDR3 length is 15 residues. V lost 5 bases, J lost 4 bases, and 12 bases stayed unmatched. CDR3 nucleotide sequence: TGCAGTGCTGCGCCTCCGACTAGCGCCTCAGAGACCCAGTACTTC. Encoded protein: CSAAPPTSASETQYF.

This chain uses TRBV23-1 with TRBJ1-5; the D is unclear. Being an ORF, TRBV23-1 has a function that is uncertain. V was shortened by 4 bases and J by 8 bases, with 12 bases between the two germline ends. The CDR3 is made up of 13 amino acids. The DNA for the CDR3 is TGCGCCAGCAGTCGCGAGGGCCCCAAGCCCCAGCATTTT. As protein: CASSREGPKPQHF.

This chain joins TRBV7-2 and TRBJ2-5, with 9 bases matching TRBD1. Germline V gene lookup returns CDR1 SGHTA and CDR2 FQGNSA. V trimming: 3 bases; J trimming: 5 bases; junction bases outside the gene matches: 10. The length of the CDR3 is 16 residues. The chain's CDR3 is CASSFHRGRISETQYF. The DNA for the CDR3 is TGTGCCAGCAGCTTCCACAGGGGGCGCATTAGTGAGACCCAGTACTTC.

The sample holds a few counts of this clonotype. The J gene is TRBJ2-3, the V gene TRBV5-1, with TRBD1 matching over 9 bases. Germline CDR1 reads SGHRS; CDR2 reads YFSETQ. The length of the CDR3 is 19 residues. After removal of 0 bases from V and 2 bases from J, the junction contained 13 bases not matched to a gene. In DNA, the CDR3 is TGCGCCAGCAGCTTGGGAATCTTACAGGGGGCGTCCTACACAGATACGCAGTATTTT. This gives the protein CASSLGILQGASYTDTQYF. The whole variable domain, filled in from reference TRBV5-1 and TRBJ2-3, reads KAGVTQTPRYLIKTRGQQVTLSCSPISGHRSVSWYQQTPGQGLQFLFEYFSETQRNKGNFPGRFSGRQFSNSRSEMNVSTLELGDSALYLCASSLGILQGASYTDTQYFGPGTRLTVL.

This chain joins TRBV7-2 and TRBJ1-2, with D perhaps TRBD1 (6 bases). CDR3 length: 15 residues. V lost 6 bases to trimming and J lost 2 bases, with 16 bases between them. Germline lookup yields CDR1 SGHTA and CDR2 FQGNSA. The CDR3, as DNA: TGTGCCAGCAGTCTCAAGACAGGCTGGAACTATGGCTACACCTTC. Translated: CASSLKTGWNYGYTF.

V usage is TRBV6-5 and J usage is TRBJ1-1; D unclear. V was cut by 4 bases and J by 4 bases, with 16 bases left in between. The CDR3 runs 15 residues. CDR1 is MNHEY and CDR2 is SVGAGI in the germline V gene. CDR3 sequence (DNA): TGTGCCAGCAGTTTTTGGGGAGGTGCGCGCACTGAAGCTTTCTTT. The encoded protein is CASSFWGGARTEAFF.

The chain links TRBV28 to TRBJ2-5; maybe TRBD2 (5 bases). Germline V gives CDR1 MDHEN, CDR2 SYDVKM. V was pared by 7 bases and J by 2 bases, with 17 bases between. This CDR3 spans 15 amino acids. CDR3 region: CASTSAGRTQETQYF. CDR3 bases: TGTGCCAGCACTTCGGCTGGACGGACTCAAGAGACCCAGTACTTC.

This clonotype was seen a few times. The chain uses TRBV29-1 and TRBJ1-1, with D perhaps TRBD1 (6 bases). The CDR3 runs 16 residues. Germline lookup yields CDR1 SQVTM and CDR2 ANQGSEA. V gave up 6 bases and J gave up 0 bases, with 20 bases separating them. In nucleotides, the CDR3 is TGCAGCGTGTTAGACAGGCTACTCCCGCTGAACACTGAAGCTTTCTTT. As protein: CSVLDRLLPLNTEAFF.

This clonotype turned up a few times. This chain connects TRBV20-1 to TRBJ2-1; TRBD2 matches at 7 bases. Germline-derived CDR1 and CDR2 are DFQATT and SNEGSKA (reference sequence). The V and J ends lost 6 bases and 4 bases, in that order; junction bases with no gene match: 12. This CDR3 has 15 residues. The CDR3 loop reads CSALSPGLPYNEQFF. CDR3 bases: TGCAGTGCCCTGAGTCCGGGACTACCGTACAATGAGCAGTTCTTC.

The sample holds a few counts of this clonotype. The rearrangement uses TRBV6-5 and TRBJ2-1; D may be TRBD2 (7 bases). Trimming shortened V by 7 bases and J by 6 bases, and 19 bases separated the two germline ends. The length of the CDR3 is 15 residues. Germline V gene lookup returns CDR1 MNHEY and CDR2 SVGAGI. The CDR3 here is CASTPGGGGVNEQFF. Here the CDR3 DNA reads TGTGCCAGCACCCCCGGCGGAGGGGGGGTCAATGAGCAGTTCTTC.

The table lists this clonotype with many counts. The chain carries TRBV29-1 and TRBJ2-3; either TRBD1 or TRBD2 may fit D (6 bases each). This CDR3 comprises 15 residues. Trimming took off 0 bases at V and 8 bases at J, with 18 bases between the two ends. Germline V gene lookup returns CDR1 SQVTM and CDR2 ANQGSEA. The CDR3 is CSVEDRGQDGRTQYF. CDR3 nucleotide sequence: TGCAGCGTTGAAGATCGGGGGCAGGATGGGCGTACGCAGTATTTT.

This clonotype was seen a handful of times. The rearrangement uses TRBV5-6 and TRBJ1-5; D unclear. This CDR3 is 14 amino acids long. Germline CDR1 is SGHDT and CDR2 is YYEEEE. V was pared by 1 base and J by 4 bases, with 9 bases between. The chain's CDR3 is CASSLPGDNQPQHF. In nucleotides, the CDR3 is TGTGCCAGCAGCTTGCCCGGGGATAATCAGCCCCAGCATTTT.

The sample holds a few counts of this clonotype. J is TRBJ2-3 and V is TRBV19; no clear D. The CDR3 runs to 12 residues. Germline lookup yields CDR1 LNHDA and CDR2 SQIVND (reference sequence). V lost 7 bases to trimming and J lost 4 bases, with 9 bases between them. The CDR3 DNA reads TGTGCCAGTACCGGAAGTTCAGATACGCAGTATTTT. Its translation is CASTGSSDTQYF.

This clonotype turned up a few times. V and J are TRBV6-5 and TRBJ2-7; the match to TRBD1 covers 8 bases. The ends lost 6 bases at V and 2 bases at J; junction bases unmatched: 6. The V gene's germline CDR1 is MNHEY and CDR2 SVGAGI. The CDR3 covers 14 residues. CDR3 residues: CASRGQEMTYEQYF. CDR3 sequence (DNA): TGTGCCAGCAGGGGACAGGAAATGACCTACGAGCAGTACTTC.

The chain carries TRBV18 and TRBJ2-1; TRBD1 or TRBD2 may be the D gene (6 bases each). The germline V gene encodes CDR1 KGHSH and CDR2 LQKENI. This CDR3 is 17 amino acids long. Trimming shortened V by 6 bases and J by 4 bases, and 22 bases separated the two germline ends. CDR3 nucleotides: TGTGCCAGCTCGCTAATAAGTATGGGGGGCCCTTACAATGAGCAGTTCTTC. This encodes CASSLISMGGPYNEQFF. The variable domain in full, with the rest retrieved from reference TRBV18 and TRBJ2-1, is NAGVMQNPRHLVRRRGQEARLRCSPMKGHSHVYWYRQLPEEGLKFMVYLQKENIIDESGMPKERFSAEFPKEGPSILRIQQVVRGDSAAYFCASSLISMGGPYNEQFFGPGTRLTVL.

This clonotype was seen more than once but under ten times. This chain links TRBV7-9 with TRBJ1-2; possibly TRBD1 for D (6 bases). The CDR3 spans 16 residues. Germline V gene lookup returns CDR1 SEHNR and CDR2 FQNEAQ (reference sequence). Trimming pared 0 bases from V and 6 bases from J, leaving 17 bases between. This chain's CDR3 is CASSLAGGQALHGYTF. The CDR3 DNA is TGTGCCAGCAGCTTAGCGGGGGGGCAGGCCCTCCATGGCTACACCTTC.

The sample holds a few counts of this clonotype. The chain uses TRBV5-1 and TRBJ1-2, with 9 bases that match TRBD1. With V trimmed by 1 base and J by 5 bases, 3 bases remained unmatched. The length of the CDR3 is 14 residues. Germline CDR1 and CDR2: SGHRS and YFSETQ. Here the CDR3 reads CASSLLGQGYGYTF. CDR3 bases: TGCGCCAGCAGCTTGCTGGGACAGGGATATGGCTACACCTTC.

Concerning this clonotype: At one end the junction does not follow the germline gene, possibly because of a read error. CDR3 protein: CASSPREGQETQYF. In DNA form, the CDR3 reads TGTGCTAGCAGCCCCAGGGAGGGCCAAGAGACCCAGTACTTC. The chain is built from TRBV7-7 and TRBJ2-5, with TRBD2 identical over 7 bases. Germline loops: CDR1 SSHAT, CDR2 FNYEAQ (reference sequence). The CDR3 has 14 residues.

In its sample, this clonotype was seen a few times. This chain links TRBV20-1 with TRBJ1-1; 9 bases line up with TRBD1. V gave up 5 bases and J gave up 2 bases; unmatched junction bases: 6. The CDR3 covers 14 residues. Germline V gene data show CDR1 as DFQATT and CDR2 as SNEGSKA (reference sequence). CDR3: CSAFDTGGNTEAFF. The CDR3 DNA reads as TGCAGTGCTTTCGATACAGGGGGCAACACTGAAGCTTTCTTT.

This chain uses TRBV7-3 with TRBJ2-5, with TRBD2 matching over 7 bases. From germline, CDR1 is SGHTA and CDR2 FQGTGA. J gave up 4 bases and V 0 bases, and 5 bases lay outside the gene matches. The CDR3 runs to 15 residues. The CDR3 DNA follows: TGTGCCAGCAGCTTAACGGGCGGGGGTTTAGAGACCCAGTACTTC. Amino acid sequence: CASSLTGGGLETQYF. Drawing the rest from reference TRBV7-3 and TRBJ2-5, the complete variable domain is GAGVSQTPSNKVTEKGKYVELRCDPISGHTALYWYRQSLGQGPEFLIYFQGTGAADDSGLPNDRFFAVRPEGSVSTLKIQRTERGDSAVYLCASSLTGGGLETQYFGPGTRLLVL.

This clonotype was picked up many times. Written as DNA, the CDR3 is TGCGCCAGCAGCTCCGACAGTTCGGGGACCCAGTACTTC. The encoded protein is CASSSDSSGTQYF. The rearrangement uses TRBV5-1 and TRBJ2-5; possibly TRBD1 for D (5 bases). V lost 3 bases and J 7 bases, leaving 13 bases between the germline ends. This CDR3 contains 13 residues. The germline V gene encodes CDR1 SGHRS and CDR2 YFSETQ.

This clonotype was found a few times. This chain connects TRBV10-1 to TRBJ1-2, with D tentatively TRBD1 (6 bases). The CDR3 consists of 14 residues. Germline lookup yields CDR1 WNHNN and CDR2 SYGVQD (reference sequence). V was trimmed by 3 bases and J by 2 bases, leaving 10 bases between them. The CDR3 region is CASSDRQGNYGYTF. The CDR3 coding sequence is TGCGCCAGCAGTGATCGCCAGGGGAACTATGGCTACACCTTC.

This clonotype has at least ten counts. This chain links TRBV4-3 with TRBJ2-7; 8 bases map to TRBD2. The CDR3 extends over 18 amino acids. With V trimmed by 1 base and J by 5 bases, 16 bases remained unmatched. CDR1 is LGHNA and CDR2 is YSLEER in the germline V gene. In DNA, the CDR3 is TGCGCCAGCAGCCAAGGACTAGCGCGATGGAGGTCTGCCGACGAGCAGTACTTC. Protein product: CASSQGLARWRSADEQYF.

The chain combines TRBV5-1 with TRBJ1-1, with unresolved D. Deletions cut 3 bases from V and 5 bases from J, with 17 bases between. The CDR3 runs to 15 residues. Per germline, CDR1 SGHRS and CDR2 YFSETQ. Here the CDR3 DNA reads TGCGCCAGCAGCTACTCCGGGCTCGAGGGTACTGAAGCTTTCTTT. Translating it yields CASSYSGLEGTEAFF.